The clone carrying this TCR beta chain was detected a few times. TCRdb reprocessed the 5' RACE reads via MiXCR and lists one record per CDR3 protein. The sample records a few hundred thousand distinct CDR3 sequences, about 9% being singletons. The entry originates in a study of identical twins. Per the germline V gene, CDR1 is MDHEN and CDR2 is SYDVKM. The CDR3 runs 14 residues. Trimming pared 6 bases from V and 4 bases from J, leaving 15 bases between. These sequences were also reported in another study, on yellow fever vaccine responses in identical twins.

The sequenced material came from CD8+ T cells sorted from blood. The clonotype comes from a woman in her late teens or twenties in good health. The rearrangement uses TRBV28 and TRBJ1-1; D is possibly TRBD1 (6 bases). CDR3 region: CASSLTGIFTEAFF. In nucleotides, the CDR3 is TGTGCCAGCAGCCTTACAGGGATATTCACTGAAGCTTTCTTT.